This is a list of T cell receptor beta chains from one sample in a study of blood T cell repertoires in COVID-19. Profiled with immunoSEQ multiplex PCR; TCRdb holds only in-frame clones, not every one. Of about 97,000 clones listed, 87% are singletons. Source material: peripheral blood. The receptors were gathered from a human donor in a cohort sampled during active COVID-19. Both conserved end residues are part of each CDR3. A D gene is named only where the DNA matches it firmly. The size entry is marked missing in some rows and otherwise reads once, few, many or a size class.

d_gene	v_gene	abundance	j_gene	CDR3aa	CDR3nt
NA	TRBV9	NA	TRBJ1-2	CASSVAGGDGYTF	TGTGCCAGCAGCGTAGCTGGAGGTGATGGCTACACCTTC
TRBD1	TRBV27	NA	TRBJ2-5	CASTLGNRGAQETQYF	TGTGCCAGCACTTTGGGAAACAGGGGCGCCCAAGAGACCCAGTACTTC
NA	TRBV27	NA	TRBJ2-1	CASSLAGETYNEQFF	TGTGCCAGCAGTTTGGCGGGTGAAACCTACAATGAGCAGTTCTTC
TRBD1	TRBV9	NA	TRBJ1-2	CASSVVETGLPDGYTF	TGTGCCAGCAGCGTAGTGGAGACAGGGCTGCCTGATGGCTACACCTTC
TRBD1	TRBV6-5	NA	TRBJ2-3	CASSYSGQGFYTQYF	TGTGCCAGCAGTTACTCGGGACAGGGTTTTTATACGCAGTATTTT
NA	TRBV9	NA	TRBJ2-5	CASSVIGGETQYF	TGTGCCAGCAGCGTGATCGGGGGAGAGACCCAGTACTTC
TRBD1	TRBV30	NA	TRBJ2-3	CAWRTGGGTQYF	TGTGCCTGGAGGACAGGGGGCGGTACGCAGTATTTT
NA	TRBV2	few	TRBJ1-5	CASSGEFGATGNQPQHF	TGTGCCAGCAGTGGAGAGTTTGGGGCGACAGGTAATCAGCCCCAGCATTTT
NA	TRBV19	NA	TRBJ1-3	CASSRLLGGNTIYF	TGTGCCAGTAGTAGGTTACTAGGGGGAAACACCATATATTTT
NA	TRBV5-1	NA	TRBJ1-3	CASSAGFSGNTIYF	TGCGCCTCATCAGCAGGGTTCTCTGGAAACACCATATATTTT
TRBD2	TRBV18	NA	TRBJ2-7	CASSLDSGISSYEQYF	TGTGCCAGCTCACTTGATAGCGGGATCAGCTCCTACGAGCAGTACTTC
NA	TRBV20-1	NA	TRBJ2-5	CSASMRAGQYF	TGCAGTGCTAGTATGAGGGCGGGGCAGTACTTC
NA	TRBV9	NA	TRBJ2-5	CASSAGTKEGTQYF	TGTGCCAGCAGCGCCGGGACAAAAGAAGGGACCCAGTACTTC
TRBD1	TRBV7-2	NA	TRBJ1-1	CASSAGGSIAEAFF	TGTGCCAGCAGCGCAGGGGGCTCGATCGCTGAAGCTTTCTTT
NA	TRBV4-3	few	TRBJ1-5	CASSQDLGAIDQPQHF	TGCGCCAGCAGCCAAGATCTGGGGGCGATCGATCAGCCCCAGCATTTT
NA	TRBV6-1	NA	TRBJ2-7	CASSEQGLSPTYEQYF	TGTGCCAGCAGTGAACAGGGTTTGAGTCCTACTTACGAGCAGTACTTC
NA	TRBV28	NA	TRBJ1-1	CASSSNRVEAFF	TGTGCCAGCAGTTCTAACAGGGTCGAGGCTTTCTTT
TRBD2	TRBV4-2	few	TRBJ2-7	CASSNGRAVTEQYF	TGTGCCAGCAGCAATGGGAGGGCCGTGACCGAGCAGTACTTC
NA	TRBV6-5	NA	TRBJ1-1	CASSYGGLMNTEAFF	TGTGCCAGCAGTTACGGGGGCCTGATGAACACTGAAGCTTTCTTT
TRBD1	TRBV6-5	NA	TRBJ1-1	CASSYGQVGTEAFF	TGTGCCAGCAGTTACGGACAGGTGGGCACTGAAGCTTTCTTT
TRBD1	TRBV5-1	NA	TRBJ1-2	CASSLGDSNYGYTF	TGCGCCAGCAGCTTGGGGGACAGTAACTATGGCTACACCTTC
NA	TRBV3-1/TRBV3-2	NA	TRBJ1-4	CASSQVEGSKLFF	TGTGCCAGCAGCCAAGTGGAGGGGAGCAAACTGTTTTTT
NA	TRBV23-1	NA	TRBJ2-4	CASSQSARRLAKNIQYF	TGCGCCAGCAGTCAATCGGCACGGCGACTAGCCAAAAACATTCAGTACTTC
NA	TRBV21-1	NA	TRBJ2-2	CASSTWTGTTNTGELFF	TGTGCCAGCAGCACCTGGACAGGAACCACGAACACCGGGGAGCTGTTTTTT
TRBD1	TRBV25-1	NA	TRBJ2-7	CASSEWSGGSYEQYF	TGTGCCAGCAGTGAATGGTCAGGGGGCTCCTACGAGCAGTACTTC
TRBD1	TRBV7-2	NA	TRBJ1-2	CASSPPFGQGHGYTF	TGTGCCAGCAGCCCGCCTTTCGGACAGGGGCATGGCTACACCTTC
TRBD1	TRBV7-9	NA	TRBJ1-3	CASSLHPDRGGDTIYF	TGTGCCAGCAGCTTACACCCGGACAGGGGTGGAGACACCATATATTTT
NA	TRBV29-1	NA	TRBJ2-7	CSVWGRTSYEQYF	TGCAGCGTTTGGGGGCGGACCTCCTACGAGCAGTACTTC
TRBD2	TRBV10-2	NA	TRBJ2-2	CASTGTSGGPPGTGELFF	TGCGCCAGCACCGGGACTAGCGGGGGGCCTCCGGGCACCGGGGAGCTGTTTTTT
TRBD2	TRBV11-2	NA	TRBJ2-2	CASSPGTSGVNTGELFF	TGTGCCAGCAGCCCTGGGACTAGCGGGGTGAACACCGGGGAGCTGTTTTTT
NA	TRBV13	NA	TRBJ2-1	CASSPLGANNEQFF	TGTGCCAGCAGCCCCTTGGGGGCTAACAATGAGCAGTTCTTC
NA	TRBV2	NA	TRBJ2-6	CASSEEHNSGANVLTF	TGTGCCAGCAGTGAAGAACATAACTCTGGGGCCAACGTCCTGACTTTC
NA	TRBV6-5	NA	TRBJ2-7	CASSTLPAGSYEQYF	TGTGCCAGCAGTACCTTGCCCGCCGGCTCCTACGAGCAGTACTTC
NA	TRBV15	NA	TRBJ2-5	CATSPGHTEETQYF	TGTGCCACCAGCCCGGGACACACAGAGGAGACCCAGTACTTC